Presented here are 28 T cell receptor beta chains from one specimen sequenced in a study of vaccination and CD4 T cells after COVID-19. Treatment specified: roughly nine-day PBMC culture with coronavirus spike peptide pools or control peptides (ViraFEST assay). With the Oncomine TCR Beta short-read assay, DNA from cultured CD4+ T cells was sequenced. TCRdb reanalysed the PCR reads using MiXCR and keeps one entry per CDR3 protein. The sample shows about 20,000 distinct CDR3 sequences, around 50% of them seen only once. The antigens for these receptors are not known. This sample comprised CD4+ T cells from blood, cultured in vitro, obtained before SARS-CoV-2 vaccination. These receptors came from a human donor who had recovered from COVID-19.

This chain joins TRBV4-3 and TRBJ2-2, with 10 bases matching TRBD1. The germline V gene encodes CDR1 LGHNA and CDR2 YSLEER. J was trimmed by 0 bases and V by 0 bases; bases with no gene match: 7. The CDR3 sequence is 19 residues long. CDR3 protein: CASSQEGQGPYANTGELFF. CDR3 nucleotides: TGCGCCAGCAGCCAAGAGGGACAGGGGCCTTACGCGAACACCGGGGAGCTGTTTTTT.

This chain joins TRBV28 and TRBJ1-1, with D unresolved. The CDR3 is 13 residues long. Germline V gives CDR1 MDHEN, CDR2 SYDVKM. Trimming cost V 6 bases and J 1 base, with 9 bases left between them. DNA of the CDR3: TGTGCCAGCAGCATCCCGGGGAACACTGAAGCTTTCTTT. Translated: CASSIPGNTEAFF. Using reference TRBV28 and TRBJ1-1 for the parts outside the CDR3, the full variable domain is DVKVTQSSRYLVKRTGEKVFLECVQDMDHENMFWYRQDPGLGLRLIYFSYDVKMKEKGDIPEGYSVSREKKERFSLILESASTNQTSMYLCASSIPGNTEAFFGQGTRLTVV.

The rearrangement joins TRBV19 to TRBJ2-5; D may be TRBD2 (6 bases). V was pared by 4 bases and J by 7 bases, with 13 bases between. This CDR3 spans 13 amino acids. Germline CDR1 is LNHDA and CDR2 is SQIVND (reference sequence). The CDR3 nucleotides read TGTGCCAGTAGTACCGGATTGGGGGGGACCCAGTACTTC. This translates into CASSTGLGGTQYF.

This rearrangement joins TRBV10-1 to TRBJ1-1; 7 nucleotides match TRBD1. The CDR3 contains 13 residues. The germline V gene encodes CDR1 WNHNN and CDR2 SYGVQD (reference sequence). V was pared by 7 bases and J by 0 bases, with 2 bases of the junction left unmatched. CDR3 DNA sequence: TGCGCCAGCATGGGACAGCTGAACACTGAAGCTTTCTTT. Its protein is CASMGQLNTEAFF.

The chain couples TRBV6-2 or TRBV6-3 to TRBJ2-3, with 7 bases identical to TRBD1. In germline, CDR1 is MNHEY, CDR2 SVGEGT. CDR3 size: 14 residues. V lost 2 bases and J lost 3; bases outside the gene matches: 2. As DNA, the CDR3 is TGTGCCAGCAGTTACCGACAGGGAACAGATACGCAGTATTTT. Translation gives CASSYRQGTDTQYF.

The chain is built from TRBV20-1 and TRBJ2-5; 11 nucleotides agree with TRBD2. Germline V gene sequence: CDR1 DFQATT, CDR2 SNEGSKA (reference sequence). The V gene end was trimmed by 0 bases and the J gene end by 4 bases; junction bases not matched to a gene: 4. There are 15 residues in the CDR3. DNA for the CDR3: TGCAGTGCTAGAGATCGTACTAGCGGGAGAGAGACCCAGTACTTC. It translates to CSARDRTSGRETQYF.

The genes are TRBV20-1 and TRBJ1-1, with D hard to call. The germline CDR1 and CDR2 sequences are DFQATT and SNEGSKA (reference sequence). This CDR3 is 15 amino acids long. Deletions cut 2 bases from V and 9 bases from J, with 22 bases between. CDR3 protein: CSARRPTGGATKAFF. The CDR3 coding sequence is TGCAGTGCTAGAAGACCGACGGGAGGCGCGACTAAAGCTTTCTTT.

The chain employs TRBV6-1 and TRBJ2-3; the match to TRBD1 covers 9 bases. This CDR3 is built from 16 residues. After removal of 6 bases from V and 6 bases from J, the junction contained 13 bases not matched to a gene. From germline, CDR1 is MNHNS and CDR2 SASEGT. CDR3 sequence (DNA): TGTGCCAGCAGACAGACGGGACAGGGTGTCAGGGATACGCAGTATTTT. Translation gives CASRQTGQGVRDTQYF.

This clonotype has only a few counts. The V and J genes are TRBV19 and TRBJ1-1; D not resolved. Between the trimmed V and J ends, which lost 1 base and 5 bases, there was a span of 11 bases. Germline V lookup: CDR1 LNHDA, CDR2 SQIVND (reference sequence). This CDR3 contains 14 residues. For the CDR3, the DNA is TGTGCCAGTAGTATAGCGGGGTGGGGAACTGAAGCTTTCTTT. Translating gives CASSIAGWGTEAFF.

This sequence joins TRBV6-1 and TRBJ1-5; 8 bases match TRBD1. The CDR3 spans 13 residues. V trimming: 7 bases; J trimming: 3 bases; junction bases outside the gene matches: 2. Germline V lookup: CDR1 MNHNS, CDR2 SASEGT. CDR3 amino acids: CASTQGANQPQHF. In DNA form, the CDR3 reads TGTGCCAGCACCCAGGGGGCCAATCAGCCCCAGCATTTT.

This clonotype was seen a few times. This chain joins TRBV14 and TRBJ2-5; no clear D gene. This CDR3 spans 12 amino acids. V shed 3 bases and J shed 9 bases, with 11 bases lying between them. Germline values: CDR1 SGHDN, CDR2 FVKESK. DNA for the CDR3: TGTGCCAGCAGCCAGGGCTTCGGTCCCCAGTACTTC. The encoded protein is CASSQGFGPQYF.

This rearrangement joins TRBV6-1 to TRBJ2-7; D not resolved. CDR3 length equals 14 residues. V gave up 0 bases and J gave up 1 base, with 7 bases separating them. Germline CDR1 and CDR2: MNHNS and SASEGT. The CDR3 sequence: CASSEAWVSYEQYF. The CDR3 bases are TGTGCCAGCAGTGAAGCGTGGGTTTCCTACGAGCAGTACTTC.

V is TRBV25-1 and J is TRBJ1-1; TRBD1 agrees at 7 bases. Germline V gene sequence: CDR1 MGHDK, CDR2 SYGVNS. This CDR3 has 12 residues. J gave up 8 bases and V 5 bases, and 5 bases lay outside the gene matches. CDR3 DNA: TGTGCCAGCAGTCCCCAGGGACAGGAAGCTTTCTTT. This gives the protein CASSPQGQEAFF.

The chain is built from TRBV5-1 and TRBJ2-1, with a possible D match to TRBD2 (6 bases). The CDR3 runs to 16 residues. V was trimmed by 0 bases and J by 3 bases, leaving 13 bases between them. The V gene's germline CDR1 is SGHRS and CDR2 YFSETQ. CDR3 sequence reads: CASSLEVLAIYNEQFF. For the CDR3, the DNA is TGCGCCAGCAGCTTGGAAGTACTAGCCATCTACAATGAGCAGTTCTTC.

The V gene is TRBV25-1, the J gene TRBJ2-7; the match to TRBD2 covers 12 bases. V lost 6 bases to trimming and J lost 7 bases; unmatched junction nucleotides: 7. Germline CDR1 reads MGHDK; CDR2 reads SYGVNS. The CDR3 is 14 amino acids. The CDR3, as DNA: TGTGCCAGCAGCACTAGCGGGAGGACAAGTGAGCAGTACTTC. Its protein product is CASSTSGRTSEQYF.

The chain has TRBV10-3 and TRBJ2-2, with 10 bases identical to TRBD2. CDR1 and CDR2 (germline): ENHRY, SYGVKD. The CDR3 extends over 17 amino acids. Unmatched junction bases numbered 3, after V lost 0 bases and J lost 2 bases. The CDR3 sequence is CAISESSGRANTGELFF. The CDR3 coding sequence is TGTGCCATCAGTGAGTCGAGCGGGAGGGCCAACACCGGGGAGCTGTTTTTT.

This chain connects TRBV5-1 to TRBJ2-5; TRBD1 is a possible D gene (6 bases). CDR1 is SGHRS, CDR2 YFSETQ, per germline. This CDR3 is 14 amino acids long. V dropped 4 bases and J dropped 2 bases, with 12 bases sitting between them. CDR3 region: CASSPGQGQETQYF. DNA for the CDR3: TGCGCCAGCAGCCCGGGACAAGGACAAGAGACCCAGTACTTC.

V usage is TRBV20-1 and J usage is TRBJ2-2; 10 bases match TRBD1. The V gene's germline CDR1 is DFQATT and CDR2 SNEGSKA (reference sequence). The V and J ends lost 1 base and 5 bases, in that order; junction bases with no gene match: 7. CDR3 length: 16 amino acids. The CDR3 loop is CSARGWDRGGTGELFF. DNA for the CDR3: TGCAGTGCTAGAGGGTGGGACAGGGGAGGTACCGGGGAGCTGTTTTTT.

V gene TRBV10-3 combines with J gene TRBJ2-5; D call uncertain. The length of the CDR3 is 14 residues. V was clipped by 3 bases and J by 2 bases, with 10 bases between them. In germline, CDR1 is ENHRY, CDR2 SYGVKD. CDR3 coding DNA: TGTGCCATCAGTGATGGGGTAGCTCAAGAGACCCAGTACTTC. The encoded protein is CAISDGVAQETQYF.

V is TRBV15 and J is TRBJ2-1, with D unclear. V was shortened by 0 bases and J by 7 bases, with 13 bases between the two germline ends. CDR3 size: 15 residues. The V gene's germline CDR1 is LNHNV and CDR2 YYDKDF (reference sequence). CDR3 protein: CATSREGNTLNEQFF. The CDR3, as DNA: TGTGCCACCAGCAGAGAGGGCAACACCTTAAATGAGCAGTTCTTC.

The rearrangement uses TRBV20-1 and TRBJ1-2; 10 positions match TRBD1. There are 13 residues in the CDR3. Germline loops: CDR1 DFQATT, CDR2 SNEGSKA (reference sequence). The J segment lost 2 bases and the V segment lost 4 bases, leaving 1 base of the junction unmatched. The CDR3, as DNA: TGCAGTGCTACGGGACAGGGGAACTATGGCTACACCTTC. It specifies CSATGQGNYGYTF.

The J gene is TRBJ1-5, the V gene TRBV12-3 or TRBV12-4, with D tentatively TRBD1 (5 bases). This CDR3 has 16 amino acids. Trimming cost V 5 bases and J 6 bases, with 20 bases left between them. CDR3 DNA: TGTGCCAGCAGTCGGACACAGGACGGGGGGGGTCAGCCCCAGCATTTT. Translated: CASSRTQDGGGQPQHF.

This CDR3 is CSAKEGFGTGELFF. CDR3 DNA: TGCAGTGCTAAAGAGGGGTTTGGCACCGGGGAGCTGTTTTTT. V is TRBV20-1 and J is TRBJ2-2, with D perhaps assigned TRBD1 or TRBD2 (5 bases each). Trimming stripped 4 bases from V and 4 bases from J, with 13 bases between. This CDR3 spans 14 amino acids. Germline CDR1 DFQATT, CDR2 SNEGSKA (reference sequence).

This clonotype appeared a few times. The CDR3 nucleotides are TGCGCCAGCCCACGAAAATCGGGTCAGCCCCAGCATTTT. Translated, it gives CASPRKSGQPQHF. The rearrangement uses TRBV10-1 and TRBJ1-5; D uncertain. The CDR3 has 13 amino acids. From germline, CDR1 is WNHNN and CDR2 SYGVQD (reference sequence). Trimming left V 8 bases short and J 6 bases short, with 14 bases between.

The chain carries TRBV28 and TRBJ1-4; 12 positions match TRBD1. V shed 5 bases, J shed 3 bases, and the junction held 7 bases outside the gene matches. Germline V CDR1 and CDR2: MDHEN, SYDVKM. The CDR3 spans 17 residues. CDR3 in amino acids: CASSDTGQGAANEKLFF. CDR3 nucleotides: TGTGCCAGCAGTGACACGGGACAGGGGGCAGCTAATGAAAAACTGTTTTTT. The whole variable domain, filled in from reference TRBV28 and TRBJ1-4, reads DVKVTQSSRYLVKRTGEKVFLECVQDMDHENMFWYRQDPGLGLRLIYFSYDVKMKEKGDIPEGYSVSREKKERFSLILESASTNQTSMYLCASSDTGQGAANEKLFFGSGTQLSVL.

V usage is TRBV30 and J usage is TRBJ2-3, with no clear D. This CDR3 is 12 amino acids long. Germline V gives CDR1 GTSNPN, CDR2 SVGIG (reference sequence). The V end lost 1 base, the J end lost 6 bases, and 8 bases lay between the germline ends. The CDR3 loop is CAWSGTGDTQYF. The DNA of the CDR3 is TGTGCCTGGAGTGGGACCGGGGATACGCAGTATTTT.

J is TRBJ2-1 and V is TRBV20-1; no clear D gene. Trimming cost V 7 bases and J 5 bases, with 6 bases left between them. Per germline, CDR1 DFQATT and CDR2 SNEGSKA (reference sequence). CDR3 length: 10 amino acids. CDR3 sequence: CSGRNNEQFF. The CDR3 DNA reads as TGCAGTGGCCGTAACAATGAGCAGTTCTTC.

This clonotype was counted a few times. The chain uses TRBV20-1 and TRBJ1-5, with unresolved D. Trimming shortened V by 0 bases and J by 3 bases, and 6 bases separated the two germline ends. The CDR3 contains 13 residues. Germline assignment: CDR1 DFQATT and CDR2 SNEGSKA (reference sequence). The chain's CDR3 is CSARDRYNQPQHF. The CDR3 DNA sequence: TGCAGTGCTAGAGACAGGTACAATCAGCCCCAGCATTTT.